The rows below give T cell receptor beta chains drawn from one sample of a study of metastatic and nonmetastatic thyroid tumors. TCRdb used MiXCR to call clones anew from the PCR reads. The sample contains tens of thousands of clones, about 20% of which appear only once. The source material was adjacent normal tissue. The receptors come from a female donor with papillary thyroid cancer or a benign thyroid nodule (not recorded which). Some clones in this sample may be carry-over from other donors' samples. The CDR3 runs from the conserved cysteine through the conserved F or W. The order of the fields is V gene, D gene, clone size, J gene, CDR3 protein, CDR3 DNA. D genes are given only for firm matches. A row's size may be missing; if present it is once, few, many or a size class.

V gene: TRBV9
D gene: -
clone size: many
J gene: TRBJ2-2
CDR3 protein: CASTAEGNTGELFF
CDR3 DNA: TGTGCCAGCACCGCGGAAGGGAACACCGGGGAGCTGTTTTTT

V gene: TRBV6-2/TRBV6-3
D gene: TRBD1
clone size: medium-sized
J gene: TRBJ1-2
CDR3 protein: CASSGIGTGIGYTF
CDR3 DNA: TGTGCCAGCAGTGGCATAGGGACAGGGATCGGCTACACCTTC

V gene: TRBV5-1
D gene: -
clone size: many
J gene: TRBJ2-3
CDR3 protein: CASASSGEGTDTQYF
CDR3 DNA: TGCGCCAGCGCCAGCAGCGGAGAGGGCACAGATACGCAGTATTTT

V gene: TRBV7-2
D gene: -
clone size: -
J gene: TRBJ2-5
CDR3 protein: CASSPSSRYQETQYF
CDR3 DNA: TGTGCCAGCAGCCCGAGTAGCCGATACCAAGAGACCCAGTACTTC

V gene: TRBV6-1
D gene: TRBD2
clone size: few
J gene: TRBJ2-1
CDR3 protein: CASSGGSGRGYEQFF
CDR3 DNA: TGTGCCAGCAGTGGGGGTAGCGGGAGGGGGTATGAGCAGTTCTTC

V gene: TRBV13
D gene: -
clone size: -
J gene: TRBJ2-5
CDR3 protein: CASSLEASGRTQGTQYF
CDR3 DNA: TGTGCCAGCAGCTTGGAAGCTTCGGGGCGGACCCAAGGGACCCAGTACTTC

V gene: TRBV19
D gene: -
clone size: medium-sized
J gene: TRBJ1-6
CDR3 protein: CASSIQGNSPLHF
CDR3 DNA: TGTGCCAGTAGTATACAGGGAAATTCACCCCTCCACTTT

V gene: TRBV30
D gene: -
clone size: many
J gene: TRBJ1-3
CDR3 protein: CAWSLESGNTIYF
CDR3 DNA: TGTGCCTGGAGTTTAGAGTCTGGAAACACCATATATTTT

V gene: TRBV6-1
D gene: TRBD2
clone size: -
J gene: TRBJ2-7
CDR3 protein: CASTSEASGYEQYF
CDR3 DNA: TGTGCCAGCACATCGGAGGCTAGCGGCTACGAGCAGTACTTC

V gene: TRBV20-1
D gene: TRBD1
clone size: many
J gene: TRBJ1-4
CDR3 protein: CSARTGVEKLFF
CDR3 DNA: TGCAGTGCTAGGACAGGGGTTGAAAAACTGTTTTTT

V gene: TRBV11-1
D gene: TRBD1
clone size: many
J gene: TRBJ2-7
CDR3 protein: CASSTDAGQASYEQYF
CDR3 DNA: TGTGCCAGCAGCACAGACGCGGGACAGGCCTCCTACGAGCAGTACTTC

V gene: TRBV20-1
D gene: TRBD2
clone size: -
J gene: TRBJ2-7
CDR3 protein: CSANYGGRAREQYF
CDR3 DNA: TGCAGTGCTAATTATGGCGGGAGGGCCCGCGAGCAGTACTTC

V gene: TRBV6-1
D gene: TRBD1
clone size: -
J gene: TRBJ1-1
CDR3 protein: CASSPDRMNIEAFF
CDR3 DNA: TGTGCCAGCAGTCCGGACAGGATGAACATTGAAGCTTTCTTT

V gene: TRBV6-1
D gene: -
clone size: many
J gene: TRBJ2-5
CDR3 protein: CASSRPLDRALDF
CDR3 DNA: TGTGCCAGCAGTCGACCTTTGGACCGGGCTCTGGACTTC

V gene: TRBV7-2
D gene: -
clone size: -
J gene: TRBJ2-7
CDR3 protein: CASSLGGSDREQYF
CDR3 DNA: TGTGCCAGCAGCTTAGGTGGCTCAGATCGCGAGCAGTACTTC

V gene: TRBV6-1
D gene: -
clone size: -
J gene: TRBJ1-1
CDR3 protein: CAGAIGGGTEAFF
CDR3 DNA: TGTGCCGGCGCAATAGGGGGGGGGACTGAAGCTTTCTTT

V gene: TRBV19
D gene: -
clone size: many
J gene: TRBJ1-4
CDR3 protein: CASSIDPGFEKLFF
CDR3 DNA: TGTGCCAGTAGTATAGATCCCGGGTTCGAAAAACTGTTTTTT

V gene: TRBV12-3/TRBV12-4
D gene: -
clone size: many
J gene: TRBJ1-2
CDR3 protein: CASSSLYGYTF
CDR3 DNA: TGTGCCAGCAGTTCCTTATATGGCTACACCTTC

V gene: TRBV19
D gene: -
clone size: few
J gene: TRBJ1-2
CDR3 protein: CASKRREQNGYTF
CDR3 DNA: TGTGCCAGCAAGCGAAGGGAACAAAATGGCTACACCTTC

V gene: TRBV19
D gene: TRBD2
clone size: many
J gene: TRBJ2-1
CDR3 protein: CASSIGRGLAGGKQFF
CDR3 DNA: TGTGCCAGTAGTATCGGAAGGGGACTAGCGGGAGGGAAACAGTTCTTC

V gene: TRBV20-1
D gene: -
clone size: -
J gene: TRBJ2-1
CDR3 protein: CSARDTREGQFF
CDR3 DNA: TGCAGTGCTAGAGATACGCGTGAGGGGCAATTCTTC

V gene: TRBV11-2
D gene: TRBD1
clone size: few
J gene: TRBJ1-1
CDR3 protein: CASSSNRGRDTEAFF
CDR3 DNA: TGTGCCAGCAGCTCTAACAGGGGTCGGGACACTGAAGCTTTCTTT

V gene: TRBV20-1
D gene: -
clone size: few
J gene: TRBJ1-1
CDR3 protein: CSASLGTTEAFF
CDR3 DNA: TGCAGTGCTAGCCTAGGGACGACTGAAGCTTTCTTT

V gene: TRBV9
D gene: -
clone size: -
J gene: TRBJ2-5
CDR3 protein: CASSWSSVAETQYF
CDR3 DNA: TGTGCCAGCAGCTGGTCTTCGGTTGCGGAGACCCAGTACTTC

V gene: TRBV7-8
D gene: -
clone size: medium-sized
J gene: TRBJ2-7
CDR3 protein: CASSFRDPREPRSYEQYF
CDR3 DNA: TGTGCCAGCAGCTTCCGGGACCCCCGGGAACCCCGCTCCTACGAGCAGTACTTC

V gene: TRBV11-2
D gene: TRBD1
clone size: -
J gene: TRBJ1-1
CDR3 protein: CASSSPQGPEAFF
CDR3 DNA: TGTGCCAGCAGCTCACCACAGGGGCCAGAAGCTTTCTTT

V gene: TRBV10-3
D gene: -
clone size: many
J gene: TRBJ2-1
CDR3 protein: CAISESHSGGTYNEQFF
CDR3 DNA: TGTGCCATCAGTGAGTCGCATAGCGGAGGGACCTACAATGAGCAGTTCTTC

V gene: TRBV3-1
D gene: -
clone size: many
J gene: TRBJ1-3
CDR3 protein: CASSRRTQVPSGNTIYF
CDR3 DNA: TGTGCCAGCAGCCGAAGGACCCAGGTGCCCTCTGGAAACACCATATATTTT

V gene: TRBV11-2
D gene: -
clone size: -
J gene: TRBJ1-3
CDR3 protein: CASSLESSATIYF
CDR3 DNA: TGTGCCAGCAGCTTAGAGAGCTCGGCCACCATATATTTT

V gene: TRBV28
D gene: -
clone size: few
J gene: TRBJ1-5
CDR3 protein: CASSPIQDGRDQPLHF
CDR3 DNA: TGTGCCAGCAGTCCTATACAGGACGGGAGGGATCAGCCCCTGCATTTT

V gene: TRBV6-2/TRBV6-3
D gene: -
clone size: -
J gene: TRBJ1-2
CDR3 protein: CASSRTGSYKF
CDR3 DNA: TGTGCCAGCAGTAGAACAGGGAGCTACAAATTC

V gene: TRBV7-9
D gene: -
clone size: many
J gene: TRBJ1-2
CDR3 protein: CARFCLDCYGYTF
CDR3 DNA: TGTGCCAGATTTTGCTTAGATTGCTATGGCTACACCTTC

V gene: TRBV2
D gene: -
clone size: many
J gene: TRBJ1-2
CDR3 protein: CASSGYGDYGYTF
CDR3 DNA: TGTGCCAGCAGTGGATACGGGGACTATGGCTACACCTTC

V gene: TRBV7-2
D gene: TRBD2
clone size: many
J gene: TRBJ2-1
CDR3 protein: CASSLGVVGLELGGEQFF
CDR3 DNA: TGTGCCAGCAGCTTAGGGGTTGTGGGACTAGAGTTGGGTGGTGAGCAGTTCTTC

V gene: TRBV27
D gene: TRBD2
clone size: few
J gene: TRBJ2-1
CDR3 protein: CATGGTSVYNEQFF
CDR3 DNA: TGTGCCACAGGTGGGACTAGCGTTTACAATGAGCAGTTCTTC

V gene: TRBV10-1
D gene: TRBD1
clone size: -
J gene: TRBJ2-6
CDR3 protein: CAISEGTGGESGANVLTF
CDR3 DNA: TGCGCCATCAGTGAGGGGACAGGGGGTGAATCTGGGGCCAACGTCCTGACTTTC

V gene: TRBV12-3/TRBV12-4
D gene: -
clone size: medium-sized
J gene: TRBJ1-1
CDR3 protein: CASSFGGYTEAFF
CDR3 DNA: TGTGCCAGCAGTTTTGGGGGCTACACTGAAGCTTTCTTT

V gene: TRBV5-5
D gene: TRBD1
clone size: -
J gene: TRBJ2-3
CDR3 protein: CASSFRDSLGDTQYF
CDR3 DNA: TGTGCCAGCAGCTTCCGGGACAGTCTGGGAGATACGCAGTATTTT

V gene: TRBV7-2
D gene: TRBD1
clone size: -
J gene: TRBJ2-7
CDR3 protein: CASSQEPGQIYEQYF
CDR3 DNA: TGTGCCAGCAGCCAGGAACCGGGACAGATCTACGAGCAGTACTTC

V gene: TRBV20-1
D gene: TRBD1
clone size: -
J gene: TRBJ1-5
CDR3 protein: CSASRQGLNQPQHF
CDR3 DNA: TGCAGTGCTAGCCGACAGGGGCTGAATCAGCCCCAGCATTTT

V gene: TRBV7-3
D gene: -
clone size: many
J gene: TRBJ2-1
CDR3 protein: CASSFGRGEYNEQFF
CDR3 DNA: TGTGCCAGCAGCTTCGGCAGGGGGGAGTACAATGAGCAGTTCTTC

V gene: TRBV20-1
D gene: TRBD2
clone size: few
J gene: TRBJ2-7
CDR3 protein: CSARGSSGRTYEQYF
CDR3 DNA: TGCAGTGCTAGGGGTTCTAGCGGGAGAACCTACGAGCAGTACTTC

V gene: TRBV12-3/TRBV12-4
D gene: -
clone size: few
J gene: TRBJ2-6
CDR3 protein: CASGQSLVGANVLTF
CDR3 DNA: TGTGCCAGCGGACAGAGCTTGGTTGGGGCCAACGTCCTGACTTTC

V gene: TRBV11-2
D gene: -
clone size: -
J gene: TRBJ1-3
CDR3 protein: CASSRTDGNTIYF
CDR3 DNA: TGTGCCAGCAGCCGGACGGATGGAAACACCATATATTTT

V gene: TRBV11-2
D gene: -
clone size: many
J gene: TRBJ2-2
CDR3 protein: CASWRGTGELFF
CDR3 DNA: TGTGCCAGCTGGCGGGGCACCGGGGAGCTGTTTTTT

V gene: TRBV9
D gene: -
clone size: many
J gene: TRBJ1-3
CDR3 protein: CASSVGHSGNTIYF
CDR3 DNA: TGTGCCAGCAGCGTAGGACACTCTGGAAACACCATATATTTT

V gene: TRBV20-1
D gene: -
clone size: many
J gene: TRBJ2-3
CDR3 protein: CSARVLGRDTQYF
CDR3 DNA: TGCAGTGCTAGAGTTCTAGGAAGGGATACGCAGTATTTT

V gene: TRBV30
D gene: -
clone size: medium-sized
J gene: TRBJ1-1
CDR3 protein: CAWSPRGIEAFF
CDR3 DNA: TGTGCCTGGAGTCCGCGGGGGATTGAAGCTTTCTTT

V gene: TRBV19
D gene: TRBD2
clone size: -
J gene: TRBJ2-3
CDR3 protein: CASIITLAVSTDTQYF
CDR3 DNA: TGTGCCAGTATTATCACTCTAGCGGTAAGCACAGATACGCAGTATTTT

V gene: TRBV5-1
D gene: -
clone size: many
J gene: TRBJ1-6
CDR3 protein: CASSLAGTSYNSPLHF
CDR3 DNA: TGCGCCAGCAGCTTGGCAGGCACCTCCTATAATTCACCCCTCCACTTT

V gene: TRBV7-3
D gene: TRBD1
clone size: -
J gene: TRBJ1-1
CDR3 protein: CASSLTGTDEAFF
CDR3 DNA: TGTGCCAGCAGCTTAACGGGGACAGATGAAGCTTTCTTT

V gene: TRBV10-1
D gene: -
clone size: -
J gene: TRBJ1-2
CDR3 protein: CASSRGRYGYTF
CDR3 DNA: TGCGCCAGCAGTCGGGGACGCTATGGCTACACCTTC

V gene: TRBV19
D gene: -
clone size: many
J gene: TRBJ1-3
CDR3 protein: CASSIGFYSGNTIYF
CDR3 DNA: TGTGCCAGTAGTATAGGGTTTTACTCTGGAAACACCATATATTTT